These 15 T cell receptor beta chains were sequenced from one sample in a study of blood T cell repertoires in COVID-19. Sequencing was performed with immunoSEQ multiplex PCR; in TCRdb, only in-frame clones are kept and a portion is missing. The table has approximately 180,000 clones, approximately 85% seen once; the top ten hold 3% to 3.5%. The sequencing input was peripheral blood. The receptors come from a man aged 60-69 years with acute or convalescent COVID-19.

In this sample, this clone turned up a few times. The rearrangement uses TRBV12-3 or TRBV12-4 and TRBJ1-1, with 9 bases matching TRBD1. The CDR3 has 12 amino acids. With 4 bases clipped from V and 10 bases from J, the junction kept 4 bases outside the gene matches. CDR3 residues: CASSSTGGTAFF. For the CDR3, the DNA is TGTGCCAGCAGTTCAACAGGGGGCACAGCTTTCTTT.

This clone was observed once. The rearrangement uses TRBV9 and TRBJ1-5, with TRBD1 as a possible D gene (6 bases). The CDR3 spans 16 residues. V shed 4 bases and J shed 2 bases, with 16 bases lying between them. Germline CDR1 is SGDLS and CDR2 is YYNGEE. The CDR3 nucleotides read TGTGCCAGCAGCCAGGGGCCGGGGGGCGGCAATCAGCCCCAGCATTTT. It translates to CASSQGPGGGNQPQHF.

The rearrangement uses TRBV27 and TRBJ1-5; 8 bases are a match to TRBD1. CDR1 is MNHEY and CDR2 is SMNVEV in the germline V gene (reference sequence). J gave up 7 bases and V 5 bases, and 7 bases lay outside the gene matches. This CDR3 spans 14 amino acids. The CDR3 loop is CASSHPGQGQPQHF. CDR3 bases: TGTGCCAGCAGTCACCCCGGACAGGGCCAGCCCCAGCATTTT.

The rearrangement joins TRBV5-5 to TRBJ2-5; the D gene is possibly TRBD2 (6 bases). The CDR3 length is 16 residues. Germline V gives CDR1 SGHKS, CDR2 YYEKEE (reference sequence). V was pared by 1 base and J by 2 bases, with 15 bases between. CDR3 protein: CASSLRRGAVQETQYF. In DNA form, the CDR3 reads TGTGCCAGCAGCTTGCGGAGGGGAGCGGTTCAAGAGACCCAGTACTTC.

The chain uses TRBV5-5 and TRBJ1-6; D gene ambiguous. Trimming removed 4 bases at V and 9 bases at J, with 20 bases between. The CDR3 spans 16 residues. Looked up from germline, CDR1 is SGHKS and CDR2 is YYEKEE (reference sequence). Here the CDR3 reads CASSAAVPRFGSPLHF. Written as DNA, the CDR3 is TGTGCCAGCAGCGCTGCGGTCCCTCGATTCGGTTCACCCCTCCACTTT. The full variable domain, with the rest looked up from reference TRBV5-5 and TRBJ1-6, is DAGVTQSPTHLIKTRGQQVTLRCSPISGHKSVSWYQQVLGQGPQFIFQYYEKEERGRGNFPDRFSARQFPNYSSELNVNALLLGDSALYLCASSAAVPRFGSPLHFGNGTRLTVT.

This clone was recorded a few times. V is TRBV5-5 and J is TRBJ2-7; maybe TRBD2 (5 bases). Germline V gene sequence: CDR1 SGHKS, CDR2 YYEKEE (reference sequence). Trimming pared 6 bases from V and 2 bases from J, leaving 9 bases between. CDR3 length: 12 residues. Here the CDR3 reads CASTPGTYEQYF. CDR3 bases: TGTGCCAGCACCCCCGGGACCTACGAGCAGTACTTC.

This clone was observed once. This chain connects TRBV20-1 to TRBJ1-2; 9 bases match TRBD1. Looked up from germline, CDR1 is DFQATT and CDR2 is SNEGSKA (reference sequence). V lost 3 bases to trimming and J lost 6 bases; unmatched junction nucleotides: 8. This CDR3 has 14 amino acids. CDR3 sequence: CSASWDRVAHGYTF. The CDR3 nucleotides are TGCAGTGCTAGTTGGGACAGGGTGGCGCATGGCTACACCTTC.

The rearrangement uses TRBV6-2 or TRBV6-3 and TRBJ2-7; TRBD1 matches 9 bases. Germline lookup yields CDR1 MNHEY and CDR2 SVGEGT. The trim removed 4 bases at V and 6 bases at J, leaving 13 bases unmatched. The CDR3 spans 16 residues. In DNA, the CDR3 is TGTGCCAGCAGTTTCCCTAGGACAGGGGAGGTCTCCGAGCAGTACTTC. Its protein product is CASSFPRTGEVSEQYF.

V usage is TRBV10-3 and J usage is TRBJ2-1, with 8 bases identical to TRBD1. After removal of 6 bases from V and 4 bases from J, the junction contained 5 bases not matched to a gene. CDR1 and CDR2 (germline): ENHRY, SYGVKD. This CDR3 region has 14 residues. In nucleotides, the CDR3 is TGTGCCATCAGGGACAGGGACTCTTACAATGAGCAGTTCTTC. Protein product: CAIRDRDSYNEQFF.

The chain recombines TRBV6-6 with TRBJ1-1, with 7 bases that match TRBD1. Germline CDR1 reads MNHNY; CDR2 reads SVGAGI (reference sequence). This CDR3 region has 15 residues. J was trimmed by 6 bases and V by 6 bases; bases with no gene match: 13. In nucleotides, the CDR3 is TGTGCCAGCAGCTCCCAGACAGGGCGTAGCGCTGAAGCTTTCTTT. It is translated as CASSSQTGRSAEAFF.

This clone was picked up one time. CDR3 sequence: CASSLPTGTMKQFF. In DNA, the CDR3 is TGTGCCAGCAGCTTACCAACGGGAACAATGAAGCAGTTCTTC. The V gene is TRBV5-6, the J gene TRBJ2-1, with a tentative D call TRBD2 (5 bases). Germline V CDR1 and CDR2: SGHDT, YYEEEE. Between the trimmed V and J ends, which lost 2 bases and 11 bases, there was a span of 17 bases. The CDR3 extends over 14 amino acids.

The chain carries TRBV24-1 and TRBJ1-1; weak D call: TRBD1 (5 bases). Germline V gene sequence: CDR1 KGHDR, CDR2 SFDVKD. The CDR3 is 14 residues long. The germline V and J ends were trimmed by 3 bases and 1 base, with 8 bases remaining between them. CDR3 in amino acids: CATSDGQPNTEAFF. CDR3 bases: TGTGCCACCAGTGATGGACAACCGAACACTGAAGCTTTCTTT.

The chain uses TRBV6-5 and TRBJ2-2, with D possibly matching TRBD2 (6 bases). Trimming left V 5 bases short and J 7 bases short, with 14 bases between. The CDR3 covers 14 residues. Germline assignment: CDR1 MNHEY and CDR2 SVGAGI. The CDR3 sequence: CASSTDPGGGELFF. The CDR3 DNA is TGTGCCAGCAGTACGGACCCCGGGGGCGGGGAGCTGTTTTTT.

The rearrangement joins TRBV7-3 to TRBJ2-1; D ambiguous. V lost 0 bases and J 0 bases, leaving 6 bases between the germline ends. The germline CDR1 and CDR2 sequences are SGHTA and FQGTGA. The CDR3 consists of 15 residues. DNA of the CDR3: TGTGCCAGCAGCTTAACGACGGGCTCCTACAATGAGCAGTTCTTC. As protein: CASSLTTGSYNEQFF.

The chain employs TRBV7-2 and TRBJ2-4; 7 positions agree with TRBD1. Per the germline V gene, CDR1 is SGHTA and CDR2 is FQGNSA. The CDR3 has 14 amino acids. Trimming cost V 6 bases and J 1 base; bases outside gene matches: 3. The CDR3: CASRLDRAKNIQYF. CDR3 coding DNA: TGTGCCAGCAGACTGGACAGGGCCAAAAACATTCAGTACTTC.